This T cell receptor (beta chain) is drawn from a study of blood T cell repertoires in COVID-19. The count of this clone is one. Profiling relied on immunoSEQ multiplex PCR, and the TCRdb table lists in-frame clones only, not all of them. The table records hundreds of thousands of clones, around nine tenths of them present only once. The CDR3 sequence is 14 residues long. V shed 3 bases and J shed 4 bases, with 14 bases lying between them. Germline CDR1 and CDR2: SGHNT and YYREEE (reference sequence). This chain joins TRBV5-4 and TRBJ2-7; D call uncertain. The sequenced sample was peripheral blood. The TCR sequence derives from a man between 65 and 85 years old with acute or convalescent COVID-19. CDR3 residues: CASSSLTDGYEQYF. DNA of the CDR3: TGTGCCAGCAGCTCCCTGACTGACGGGTACGAGCAGTACTTC.